This T cell receptor beta chain was documented in a study of blood T cell repertoires in COVID-19 (dated by TCRdb to about 2020). Concerning the study at large: Recovered participants in ImmuneRACE Cohort 3 were defined as having two consecutive negative NP/OP PCR tests, clearance from a healthcare professional, or resolution of symptoms. The material from the prospective study consisted of cDNA or gDNA derived from T cells, B-cell-depleted T cells, or PBMCs. The repertoires were released in a freely available public database intended as a resource for research on the immune response to SARS-CoV-2. Samples were obtained from the ongoing ImmuneRACE study (first 160 participants) and from about 1,300 subjects provided by 6 global collaborators. The dataset comprised deeply sampled blood TCRbeta repertoires from subjects exposed to, actively infected with, or recovered from COVID-19. HLA class I and class II types, where available, came from metadata supplied by the sample provider rather than from assay-based typing. The sample metadata nearly always contained a de-identified subject ID, COVID-19 status, age in years and sex. Collaborator samples came from the United States, Italy and Spain and covered acute and convalescent phases of COVID-19.

The immunoSEQ Assay, a bias-controlled multiplex PCR, was used to amplify TCRbeta CDR3 regions from genomic DNA. The authors' pipeline ran thus. Nucleated cell counts per sample were estimated from amplification of reference gene primers within the assay. To quantify the absolute abundance of each unique TCRbeta CDR3 rearrangement, sequence reads were collapsed and filtered. Productive Simpson clonality was computed per sample as the square root of Simpson's diversity index over productive rearrangements. TCRdb mirrors the immuneACCESS table, restricted to in-frame sequences. Some clones are absent from its copies; in checked studies, under half trace to an unresolved V gene, and the reason for the others is unknown. D and trimming were read from the DNA, whereas the V and J calls and clone size are those reported in that table. The sample profile shows roughly 200,000 clones; 86% of them were found once. Approximately 25% of the sample belongs to the ten largest clones.

The paper as a whole reports these results and caveats: The amount of clinical and demographic metadata varied by source and participant and was provided uncurated.

Trimming leaves V shorter by 5 bases and J shorter by 0 bases, with the junction holding 4 bases beyond the gene matches. Inclusive of the bounding cysteine and phenylalanine, the CDR3 is 14 residues long. The sequence is cut down to CDR3 DNA, 42 bases in frame from base 1. Per the germline V gene, SQVTM is the CDR1 and ANQGSEA is the CDR2. With regard to this clone: No antigen is known for it. No base qualities exist here, and no much larger clone lies one base off it.

Participants in the prospective study were enrolled through a virtual design, were aged roughly 18 to 100 years, and lived in about two dozen United States geographic areas. In the prospective study, participants were assigned to cohorts based on the clinical history participants reported in a screening survey and a study questionnaire. Each participant in the prospective study had whole blood, serum and a nasopharyngeal or oropharyngeal swab collected by mobile phlebotomists. Additional blood draws and questionnaires over an approximately two-month period could optionally be provided by prospective study participants. Prospective study blood samples were shipped either frozen or at room temperature before DNA extraction.

Recombination linked TRBV29-1 to TRBJ2-1; 7 bases in between match TRBD1. The sample comprised PBMCs or T cells enriched from blood (not recorded which). The clonotype comes from a woman aged 40-49 years in a cohort exposed to, infected with or recovered from COVID-19 (not recorded which). The CDR3 protein is CSVQQGSSYNEQFF. Here is the DNA: TGCAGCGTTCAACAGGGGAGCTCCTACAATGAGCAGTTCTTC.